The entry below describes one TCR beta chain. What it recognizes is unknown. TCRdb passed the 5' RACE reads through MiXCR, listing each CDR3 protein once. Of some 290,000 distinct CDR3 sequences in the sample, 15% to 20% were seen once. The data belong to a study of T-cell memory formation after mild COVID-19. Study details: Largely donor-specific TCR clusters were found.

Notes on the study in general: Unconfirmed was the SARS-CoV-2 specificity of second-wave clones that peaked on day 37. Contracting clones localized mainly to CM and EM when CD4+ and mainly to EMRA when CD8+.

The V gene lost 10 bases and the J gene lost 4 bases, with 12 bases spanning the gap. The CDR3 spans 12 residues. Germline CDR1 MNHNY, CDR2 SVGAGI (reference sequence). This sequence joins TRBV6-6 and TRBJ2-3; D unclear. This TCR derives from a young man who had mild COVID-19 (a few samples of this study predate the infection). Cell type and time point are not known. The sequenced sample consisted of PBMCs or a T cell subset sorted from them (not recorded which). Written as DNA, the CDR3 is TGTGCCATGGACCGTGGCCCAGATACGCAGTATTTT. This sequence encodes CAMDRGPDTQYF.